The 20 T cell receptor beta chains below were found in one sample sequenced in a study of blood T cell repertoires in COVID-19. Measured with immunoSEQ multiplex PCR; TCRdb has only the in-frame clones, and not every one. The table records 50,000 to 75,000 clones, roughly 79% of them present only once. Sample: peripheral blood. These receptors all stem from an elderly woman with active or convalescent COVID-19.

The chain links TRBV25-1 to TRBJ1-6, with 8 bases aligning to TRBD1. The CDR3 has 16 amino acids. Germline V gives CDR1 MGHDK, CDR2 SYGVNS. With V trimmed by 6 bases and J by 0 bases, 4 bases remained unmatched. CDR3 coding DNA: TGTGCCAGCAGCGGACAGGGAAGCTCCTATAATTCACCCCTCCACTTT. It is translated as CASSGQGSSYNSPLHF.

The table lists this clone with a few counts. The chain uses TRBV28 and TRBJ2-7; perhaps TRBD2 as D (7 bases). The V and J ends lost 6 bases and 4 bases respectively, with 19 bases between them. This CDR3 comprises 15 residues. Per germline, CDR1 MDHEN and CDR2 SYDVKM. CDR3 sequence (DNA): TGTGCCAGCAGCCGGGGGGCAGGGAGGAATTACGAGCAGTACTTC. Its protein is CASSRGAGRNYEQYF.

This chain connects TRBV5-1 to TRBJ1-2, with 8 bases identical to TRBD1. The J segment lost 7 bases and the V segment lost 0 bases, leaving 8 bases of the junction unmatched. The CDR3 is 15 amino acids. Germline CDR1 is SGHRS and CDR2 is YFSETQ. CDR3 in DNA: TGCGCCAGCAGCTTGGTCGCGACAGGGGAAAGTGGCTACACCTTC. Translation gives CASSLVATGESGYTF.

The chain is built from TRBV2 and TRBJ2-2; perhaps TRBD1 as D (5 bases). Trimming removed 2 bases at V and 4 bases at J, with 11 bases between. CDR1 is SNHLY and CDR2 is FYNNEI in the germline V gene. This CDR3 has 15 amino acids. The CDR3: CASSETPQGTGELFF. The CDR3, as DNA: TGTGCCAGCAGTGAAACTCCGCAGGGCACCGGGGAGCTGTTTTTT. Together with reference TRBV2 and TRBJ2-2, the CDR3 gives the full variable domain: EPEVTQTPSHQVTQMGQEVILRCVPISNHLYFYWYRQILGQKVEFLVSFYNNEISEKSEIFDDQFSVERPDGSNFTLKIRSTKLEDSAMYFCASSETPQGTGELFFGEGSRLTVL.

This sequence joins TRBV11-2 and TRBJ1-6, with D possibly being TRBD1 (5 bases). Germline V lookup: CDR1 SGHAT, CDR2 FQNNGV. The ends were cut back, 4 bases at V and 0 bases at J, with 7 bases in the middle. The CDR3 has 15 residues. CDR3 sequence reads: CASSSGGSYNSPLHF. CDR3 bases: TGTGCCAGCAGCTCGGGGGGCTCCTATAATTCACCCCTCCACTTT.

V usage is TRBV18 and J usage is TRBJ2-2, with a weak D call TRBD1 (5 bases). V was shortened by 2 bases and J by 5 bases, with 21 bases between the two germline ends. The CDR3 has 18 residues. CDR1 and CDR2 from the germline V gene are KGHSH and LQKENI. CDR3 region: CASSPSFQGPIGTGELFF. CDR3 bases: TGTGCCAGCTCACCATCTTTCCAGGGCCCCATCGGTACCGGGGAGCTGTTTTTT.

V and J are TRBV2 and TRBJ2-3, with 7 nucleotides matching TRBD2. Germline V gene lookup returns CDR1 SNHLY and CDR2 FYNNEI. CDR3 length equals 14 residues. The ends lost 9 bases at V and 6 bases at J; junction bases unmatched: 12. The CDR3 protein is CARSIRGEGDTQYF. The CDR3 DNA reads as TGTGCCAGGTCAATTCGGGGGGAGGGGGATACGCAGTATTTT.

This clone was seen a handful of times. The genes are TRBV18 and TRBJ2-2, with D possibly TRBD2 on 6 matching bases. The germline V gene has CDR1 KGHSH and CDR2 LQKENI. The CDR3 spans 15 residues. V dropped 6 bases and J dropped 3 bases, with 14 bases sitting between them. CDR3 protein: CASSLLWGDTGELFF. The CDR3 DNA is TGTGCCAGCTCGCTCCTTTGGGGGGACACCGGGGAGCTGTTTTTT.

This clone has a handful of counts. The V call is TRBV6-1, the J call TRBJ1-2; D is uncertain. The CDR3 covers 13 residues. The V gene's germline CDR1 is MNHNS and CDR2 SASEGT. With 3 bases removed from V and 4 bases from J, the gap between germline ends came to 9 bases. CDR3 sequence reads: CASSDVSRYGYTF. Written as DNA, the CDR3 is TGTGCCAGCAGTGATGTGAGTCGCTATGGCTACACCTTC.

The rearrangement links TRBV28 to TRBJ1-2, with D perhaps TRBD1 (5 bases). CDR3 length: 14 residues. Germline loops: CDR1 MDHEN, CDR2 SYDVKM. Trimming cost V 5 bases and J 0 bases, with 10 bases left between them. In DNA form, the CDR3 reads TGTGCCAGCAGTGCAGGGTATTCTAACTATGGCTACACCTTC. It translates to CASSAGYSNYGYTF.

By share, this clone ranks as medium-sized (0.01 to 0.1%). V usage is TRBV4-1 and J usage is TRBJ1-6; 8 bases match TRBD1. The CDR3 covers 14 residues. With V trimmed by 2 bases and J by 10 bases, 4 bases remained unmatched. Germline CDR1 reads MGHRA; CDR2 reads YSYEKL. DNA for the CDR3: TGCGCCAGCAGCCAAACACAGGGGGGGTCACCCCTCCACTTT. Protein: CASSQTQGGSPLHF.

The rearrangement links TRBV5-5 to TRBJ1-1, with D possibly being TRBD1 (5 bases). Germline-derived CDR1 and CDR2 are SGHKS and YYEKEE (reference sequence). V gave up 2 bases and J gave up 6 bases, with 17 bases separating them. The CDR3 extends over 15 amino acids. CDR3 region: CASSLSVGGVSEAFF. CDR3 DNA sequence: TGTGCCAGCAGCTTATCGGTCGGGGGTGTCTCTGAAGCTTTCTTT.

This clone has a single count. V is TRBV18 and J is TRBJ1-6; D might be TRBD1 (6 bases). This CDR3 contains 14 residues. Germline lookup yields CDR1 KGHSH and CDR2 LQKENI. V was clipped by 6 bases and J by 7 bases, with 13 bases between them. The CDR3 is CASSQGSTNSPLHF. The CDR3 bases are TGTGCCAGCTCCCAGGGGTCGACAAATTCACCCCTCCACTTT.

The gene calls are TRBV5-1 and TRBJ2-7, with TRBD1 identical over 8 bases. The CDR3 is made up of 14 amino acids. From germline, CDR1 is SGHRS and CDR2 YFSETQ. Trimming took 4 bases from V and 4 from J; bases not matched to a gene: 7. The CDR3 loop is CASSTTGGIYEQYF. Here the CDR3 DNA reads TGCGCCAGCAGCACAACAGGGGGTATTTACGAGCAGTACTTC. The full variable domain, in which reference TRBV5-1 and TRBJ2-7 provide the parts outside the CDR3, is KAGVTQTPRYLIKTRGQQVTLSCSPISGHRSVSWYQQTPGQGLQFLFEYFSETQRNKGNFPGRFSGRQFSNSRSEMNVSTLELGDSALYLCASSTTGGIYEQYFGPGTRLTVT.

The chain combines TRBV18 with TRBJ2-1, with 11 bases identical to TRBD2. The CDR3 has 15 residues. Germline V lookup: CDR1 KGHSH, CDR2 LQKENI. The V gene end was trimmed by 3 bases and the J gene end by 5 bases; junction bases not matched to a gene: 3. The CDR3 DNA is TGTGCCAGCTCACCGGGGACTAGCGGAAACAATGAGCAGTTCTTC. As protein: CASSPGTSGNNEQFF.

This chain uses TRBV5-6 with TRBJ1-2, with D maybe TRBD1 (5 bases). This CDR3 is 11 amino acids long. Trimming left V 4 bases short and J 10 bases short, with 11 bases between. CDR1 and CDR2 (germline): SGHDT, YYEEEE. The chain's CDR3 is CASSVGTHYTF. CDR3 DNA sequence: TGTGCCAGCAGCGTTGGGACTCACTACACCTTC.

The J gene is TRBJ2-2, the V gene TRBV12-3 or TRBV12-4; D gene ambiguous. Trimming stripped 8 bases from V and 1 base from J, with 8 bases between. The CDR3 has 13 amino acids. In DNA form, the CDR3 reads TGTGCCAGCGTTCCCCTGAACACCGGGGAGCTGTTTTTT. Translated, it gives CASVPLNTGELFF.

V and J are TRBV5-8 and TRBJ2-7, with D perhaps matching TRBD1 (5 bases). The CDR3 consists of 12 residues. Trimming cost V 4 bases and J 4 bases, with 9 bases left between them. CDR1 and CDR2 from the germline V gene are SGHTS and YDEGEE. This CDR3 is CASSKGLYEQYF. The DNA of the CDR3 is TGTGCCAGCAGCAAGGGGTTGTACGAGCAGTACTTC. The whole variable domain, filled in from reference TRBV5-8 and TRBJ2-7, reads EAGVTQSPTHLIKTRGQQATLRCSPISGHTSVYWYQQALGLGLQFLLWYDEGEERNRGNFPPRFSGRQFPNYSSELNVNALELEDSALYLCASSKGLYEQYFGPGTRLTVT.

The table lists this clone with a few counts. The genes are TRBV6-2 or TRBV6-3 and TRBJ2-5; 8 nucleotides agree with TRBD2. Germline assignment: CDR1 MNHEY and CDR2 SVGEGT. The CDR3 totals 15 residues. V shed 5 bases and J 1 base; nucleotides not matched to a gene: 6. The CDR3 region is CASSPAGGTQETQYF. The CDR3 coding sequence is TGTGCCAGCAGTCCCGCGGGGGGTACCCAAGAGACCCAGTACTTC.

This chain links TRBV5-1 with TRBJ1-5, with TRBD1 matching over 8 bases. CDR1 is SGHRS, CDR2 YFSETQ, per germline. The CDR3 runs 15 residues. V dropped 2 bases and J dropped 4; count of bases not matched to a gene: 5. The DNA for the CDR3 is TGCGCCAGCAGCTTCCAGGGGGCCGAAAATCAGCCCCAGCATTTT. As protein: CASSFQGAENQPQHF. Full variable domain (remainder filled in from reference TRBV5-1 and TRBJ1-5): KAGVTQTPRYLIKTRGQQVTLSCSPISGHRSVSWYQQTPGQGLQFLFEYFSETQRNKGNFPGRFSGRQFSNSRSEMNVSTLELGDSALYLCASSFQGAENQPQHFGDGTRLSIL.